A single sample gave rise to the 9 T cell receptor beta chains below, sequenced in a study of blood T cells in healthy people across ages. Through a sample-barcoded 5' primer and a J-beta primer mix, a second PCR was run for 7 to 11 cycles. TCRdb fed the 5' RACE reads into MiXCR, producing one record per CDR3 protein. The sample yields some 710,000 distinct CDR3 sequences, about 20% seen once. The source material was blood. All receptors derive from a man between 65 and 80 years old in good health.

V and J are TRBV5-1 and TRBJ1-1; 7 bases line up with TRBD1. The CDR3 is 12 amino acids. With V trimmed by 4 bases and J by 5 bases, 2 bases remained unmatched. The germline CDR1 and CDR2 sequences are SGHRS and YFSETQ. CDR3 residues: CASSMDRTEAFF. The CDR3 bases are TGCGCCAGCAGCATGGACAGGACTGAAGCTTTCTTT.

In this sample, this clonotype turned up a few times. The chain couples TRBV12-3 or TRBV12-4 to TRBJ1-1; TRBD1 agrees at 9 bases. CDR3 size: 16 residues. Trimming removed 3 bases from V and 3 bases from J; junction bases left unmatched: 8. The CDR3 DNA follows: TGTGCCAGCAGTTTGGGGCCGGGGACAGGGCACACTGAAGCTTTCTTT. Translation: CASSLGPGTGHTEAFF.

This chain joins TRBV27 and TRBJ2-5; 16 bases agree with TRBD2. The J call may be wrong; the DNA end is better matched by TRBJ2-1. CDR1 is MNHEY and CDR2 is SMNVEV in the germline V gene (reference sequence). The CDR3 consists of 20 residues. CDR3 protein: CASISPSGLAGGPMGREQFF. The CDR3 nucleotides read TGTGCCAGCATATCCCCATCGGGACTAGCGGGAGGGCCGATGGGGAGGGAGCAGTTCTTC.

The V call is TRBV19, the J call TRBJ2-1; 7 bases are a match to TRBD1. The assigned J gene may be wrong: the sequence end matches TRBJ2-5 better. This CDR3 region has 14 residues. Germline CDR1 reads LNHDA; CDR2 reads SQIVND (reference sequence). The CDR3 reads CASSIGRGLETQYF. In nucleotides, the CDR3 is TGTGCCAGTAGTATAGGAAGGGGGCTTGAGACCCAGTACTTC.

The chain is built from TRBV12-3 or TRBV12-4 and TRBJ2-6, with D possibly TRBD1 on 6 matching bases. The ends were cut back, 7 bases at V and 1 base at J, with 11 bases in the middle. This CDR3 comprises 15 residues. The CDR3 sequence is CASNLQGSGANVLTF. CDR3 coding DNA: TGTGCCAGCAACCTACAGGGTTCTGGGGCCAACGTCCTGACTTTC.

This chain connects TRBV7-2 to TRBJ2-3; D is tentatively TRBD1 or TRBD2 (6 bases each). CDR1 is SGHTA and CDR2 is FQGNSA in the germline V gene. This CDR3 is 13 amino acids long. Trimming took off 8 bases at V and 6 bases at J, with 15 bases between the two ends. The CDR3 sequence: CASLSGGWDTQYF. The CDR3, as DNA: TGTGCCAGCCTGTCCGGGGGCTGGGATACGCAGTATTTT.

The V gene is TRBV13, the J gene TRBJ1-2; D remains unclear. This CDR3 comprises 12 residues. The V end lost 1 base, the J end lost 6 bases, and 6 bases lay between the germline ends. CDR1 PRHDT and CDR2 FYEKMQ come from the germline V gene (reference sequence). This CDR3 is CASSLVQNGYTF. The CDR3 DNA reads as TGTGCCAGCAGCTTAGTCCAGAATGGCTACACCTTC.

This clonotype was seen more than once but under ten times. The J gene is TRBJ2-1, the V gene TRBV7-2; 9 bases line up with TRBD2. J gave up 9 bases and V 2 bases, and 8 bases lay outside the gene matches. Germline CDR1 reads SGHTA; CDR2 reads FQGNSA. The CDR3 length is 15 residues. The CDR3: CASSLSSGAIVEQFF. The CDR3 nucleotides are TGTGCCAGCAGCTTATCTAGCGGGGCGATAGTTGAGCAGTTCTTC.

This clonotype was recorded a few times. The rearrangement uses TRBV9 and TRBJ1-1; D call uncertain. The CDR3 extends over 14 amino acids. Trimming left V 4 bases short and J 1 base short, with 11 bases between. Germline-derived CDR1 and CDR2 are SGDLS and YYNGEE. For the CDR3, the DNA is TGTGCCAGCAGCCCACGACGCGCGAACACTGAAGCTTTCTTT. Translation: CASSPRRANTEAFF.